This entry lists 14 T cell receptor beta chains sequenced from one sample in a study of T cell clonality in common variable immunodeficiency. Method: immunoSEQ multiplex PCR; TCRdb's copy keeps in-frame clones and lacks some. The profile covers approximately 64,000 clones, none occurring a single time. Material for sequencing was peripheral blood mononuclear cells. Source of these receptors: a person aged 18-70 years in good health.

This clone was counted ten times or more. The CDR3 extends 3 residues past the end of the read, so its final part is completed from the germline J gene. The chain carries TRBV30 and TRBJ2-6; a possible D gene is TRBD1 (6 bases). This CDR3 has 16 amino acids. The germline CDR1 and CDR2 sequences are GTSNPN and SVGIG (reference sequence). V gave up 5 bases and J gave up 4 bases, with 18 bases separating them. The sequenced part of the CDR3 DNA is TGTGCCTGGGGTGACAAACAGGGTTCAGGGGCCAACGTC. It is translated as CAWGDKQGSGANV. The whole CDR3 is CAWGDKQGSGANVLTF.

In its sample, this clone was seen many times. The read finishes 3 residues shy of the CDR3 end, and the germline J gene is used to complete it. V and J are TRBV2 and TRBJ1-5; TRBD1 aligns across 9 bases. Germline lookup yields CDR1 SNHLY and CDR2 FYNNEI. V dropped 6 bases and J dropped 3; count of bases not matched to a gene: 9. The CDR3 has 16 residues. The part of the CDR3 DNA that was read is TGTGCCAGCAGGGAACAGGGGGCCTCCAACAATCAGCCC. Protein product: CASREQGASNNQP. The complete CDR3 sequence is CASREQGASNNQPQHF.

This clone was detected ten times or more. The CDR3 end lies 3 residues beyond the end of the read and is filled in from the germline J gene. V and J are TRBV20-1 and TRBJ2-1; tentatively, D is TRBD2 (5 bases). The CDR3 extends over 15 amino acids. The germline V gene has CDR1 DFQATT and CDR2 SNEGSKA (reference sequence). Trimming took off 3 bases at V and 2 bases at J, with 14 bases between the two ends. This CDR3 is CSARGPGLAYNEQFF. The CDR3 bases that were read are TGCAGTGCTAGGGGCCCCGGACTTGCCTACAATGAG.

Ten or more counts support this clone. The observed sequence ends 3 residues before the CDR3 terminus, with the missing tail filled in from the germline J gene. V and J are TRBV6-1 and TRBJ2-7; TRBD1 agrees at 7 bases. This CDR3 spans 15 amino acids. Per the germline V gene, CDR1 is MNHNS and CDR2 is SASEGT. V shed 1 base, J shed 0 bases, and the junction held 3 bases outside the gene matches. Incomplete CDR3 DNA: TGTGCCAGCAGTGAAGAGGCAGGGGGCTCCTACGAG. Encoded protein: CASSEEAGGSYE. The full CDR3 reads CASSEEAGGSYEQYF.

This clone has a handful of counts. The read finishes 3 residues shy of the CDR3 end, and the germline J gene is used to complete it. The rearrangement joins TRBV25-1 to TRBJ1-1, with a possible D match to TRBD1 (6 bases). The CDR3 extends over 15 amino acids. With 5 bases removed from V and 1 base from J, the gap between germline ends came to 14 bases. Germline CDR1 MGHDK, CDR2 SYGVNS. CDR3 in amino acids: CASSPQGFSNTEAFF. CDR3 bases read: TGTGCCAGCAGTCCTCAGGGGTTTTCGAACACTGAA.

Ten or more counts support this clone. The covered CDR3 bases are TGCAGTGCTCCGAGGGGAAACACC. It translates to CSAPRGNT. The full CDR3 protein reads CSAPRGNTIYF. This chain uses TRBV20-1 with TRBJ1-3; D ambiguous. Sequencing ends 3 residues short of the CDR3 end; the germline J gene provides the rest. V was clipped by 5 bases and J by 4 bases, with 6 bases between them. Germline CDR1 is DFQATT and CDR2 is SNEGSKA (reference sequence). This CDR3 has 11 residues.

This clone occurred many times. The CDR3 end is not reached by the read, which stops 3 residues before it; the germline J gene fills it in. The genes are TRBV7-9 and TRBJ2-3, with D possibly TRBD2 on 5 matching bases. The germline CDR1 and CDR2 sequences are SEHNR and FQNEAQ (reference sequence). Between the trimmed V and J ends, which lost 5 bases and 4 bases, there was a span of 10 bases. This CDR3 is built from 13 residues. The part of the CDR3 DNA that was read is TGTGCCAGCAGCGGGAGCGGCGCAGATACG. It is translated as CASSGSGADT. The entire CDR3 is CASSGSGADTQYF. Filled out from reference TRBV7-9 and TRBJ2-3, the complete variable domain reads DTGVSQNPRHKITKRGQNVTFRCDPISEHNRLYWYRQTLGQGPEFLTYFQNEAQLEKSRLLSDRFSAERPKGSFSTLEIQRTEQGDSAMYLCASSGSGADTQYFGPGTRLTVL.

This clone came up many times. The read comes to an end 3 residues before the CDR3 does, leaving the germline J gene to fill in the end. This chain connects TRBV28 to TRBJ1-2; D gene ambiguous. This CDR3 is built from 15 residues. Germline V gene data show CDR1 as MDHEN and CDR2 as SYDVKM. The ends were cut back, 6 bases at V and 4 bases at J, with 18 bases in the middle. CDR3 protein: CASSPEAGFIYGYTF. CDR3 DNA (partial): TGTGCCAGCAGCCCAGAGGCGGGGTTCATCTATGGC.

This clone was counted at least ten times. The read falls 3 residues short of the CDR3 end, and the missing part is taken from the germline J gene. The chain is built from TRBV29-1 and TRBJ1-2; unclear D gene. Trimming stripped 2 bases from V and 4 bases from J, with 11 bases between. In germline, CDR1 is SQVTM, CDR2 ANQGSEA. This CDR3 has 13 residues. The CDR3 reads CSVENRESYGYTF. CDR3 bases read: TGCAGCGTTGAAAACAGAGAAAGCTATGGC. The variable domain in full, with the rest retrieved from reference TRBV29-1 and TRBJ1-2, is SAVISQKPSRDICQRGTSLTIQCQVDSQVTMMFWYRQQPGQSLTLIATANQGSEATYESGFVIDKFPISRPNLTFSTLTVSNMSPEDSSIYLCSVENRESYGYTFGSGTRLTVV.

At least ten counts were recorded for this clone. The CDR3 end is not reached by the read, which stops 3 residues before it; the germline J gene fills it in. The chain uses TRBV5-4 and TRBJ1-1; TRBD1 is a possible D gene (5 bases). The CDR3 contains 13 residues. Germline V CDR1 and CDR2: SGHNT, YYREEE (reference sequence). Trimming left V 7 bases short and J 5 bases short, with 15 bases between. CDR3 DNA, as far as it was read: TGTGCCAGCCAGGGACTCACGGGGACTGAA. Amino acids: CASQGLTGTE. The CDR3 in full is CASQGLTGTEAFF.

There are many counts of this clone. The missing CDR3 end, 3 residues past where the read stops, is filled in from the germline J gene. The chain uses TRBV19 and TRBJ1-2; D is unresolved. Trimming shortened V by 5 bases and J by 6 bases, and 13 bases separated the two germline ends. Germline CDR1 is LNHDA and CDR2 is SQIVND (reference sequence). The CDR3 sequence is 13 residues long. The CDR3 reads CASSLIQVNGYTF. Incomplete CDR3 DNA: TGTGCCAGTAGTCTGATCCAGGTGAATGGC.

In this sample, this clone turned up many times. The read finishes 3 residues shy of the CDR3 end, and the germline J gene is used to complete it. The V gene is TRBV7-8, the J gene TRBJ2-2, with TRBD1 matching over 8 bases. This CDR3 region has 16 residues. V shed 1 base, J shed 7 bases, and the junction held 8 bases outside the gene matches. CDR1 is SGHVS, CDR2 FQNEAQ, per germline. CDR3 protein: CASSLVGWTGNGELFF. Partial CDR3 DNA: TGTGCCAGCAGCTTAGTAGGTTGGACAGGGAACGGGGAG.

This clone was seen many times. The read falls 3 residues short of the CDR3 end, and the missing part is taken from the germline J gene. This chain uses TRBV5-6 with TRBJ2-1, with 7 nucleotides matching TRBD1. This CDR3 has 15 amino acids. V trimming: 7 bases; J trimming: 8 bases; junction bases outside the gene matches: 15. Per germline, CDR1 SGHDT and CDR2 YYEEEE. CDR3 loop: CASSLWDSFFDEQFF. CDR3 DNA (partial): TGTGCCAGCTCCCTTTGGGACAGTTTTTTTGATGAG. The full variable domain, in which reference TRBV5-6 and TRBJ2-1 provide the parts outside the CDR3, is DAGVTQSPTHLIKTRGQQVTLRCSPKSGHDTVSWYQQALGQGPQFIFQYYEEEERQRGNFPDRFSGHQFPNYSSELNVNALLLGDSALYLCASSLWDSFFDEQFFGPGTRLTVL.

The sample holds many counts of this clone. The CDR3 end is not reached by the read, which stops 3 residues before it; the germline J gene fills it in. This sequence joins TRBV6-2 or TRBV6-3 and TRBJ1-5; 12 bases agree with TRBD1. This CDR3 spans 16 amino acids. Trimming took 6 bases from V and 1 from J; bases not matched to a gene: 4. CDR1 is MNHEY, CDR2 SVGEGT, per germline. CDR3 sequence reads: CASSRDRGPSNQPQHF. The covered CDR3 bases are TGTGCCAGCAGCAGGGACAGGGGGCCGAGCAATCAGCCC.